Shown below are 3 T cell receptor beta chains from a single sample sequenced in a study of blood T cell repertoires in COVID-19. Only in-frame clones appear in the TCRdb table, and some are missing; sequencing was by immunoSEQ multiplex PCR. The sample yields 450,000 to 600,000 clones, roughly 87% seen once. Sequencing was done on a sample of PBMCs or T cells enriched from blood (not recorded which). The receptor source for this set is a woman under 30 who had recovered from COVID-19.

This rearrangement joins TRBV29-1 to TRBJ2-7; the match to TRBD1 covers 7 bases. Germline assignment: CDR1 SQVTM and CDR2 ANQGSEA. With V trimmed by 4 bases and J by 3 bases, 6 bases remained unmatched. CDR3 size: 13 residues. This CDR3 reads CSVGRTGDYEQYF. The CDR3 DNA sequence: TGCAGCGTTGGGAGGACAGGCGACTACGAGCAGTACTTC.

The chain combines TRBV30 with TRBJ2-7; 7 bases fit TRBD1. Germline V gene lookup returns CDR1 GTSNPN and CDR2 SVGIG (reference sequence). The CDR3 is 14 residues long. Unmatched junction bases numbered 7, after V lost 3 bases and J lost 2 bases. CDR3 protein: CAWRGPGTAYEQYF. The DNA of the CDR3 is TGTGCCTGGAGAGGGCCTGGGACAGCCTACGAGCAGTACTTC.

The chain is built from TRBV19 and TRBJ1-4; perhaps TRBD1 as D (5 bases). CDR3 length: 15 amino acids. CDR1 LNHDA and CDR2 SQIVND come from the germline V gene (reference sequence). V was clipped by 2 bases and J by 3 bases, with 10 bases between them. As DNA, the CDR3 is TGTGCCAGTAGTATAAACGCAGGGCCTAATGAAAAACTGTTTTTT. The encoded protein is CASSINAGPNEKLFF.